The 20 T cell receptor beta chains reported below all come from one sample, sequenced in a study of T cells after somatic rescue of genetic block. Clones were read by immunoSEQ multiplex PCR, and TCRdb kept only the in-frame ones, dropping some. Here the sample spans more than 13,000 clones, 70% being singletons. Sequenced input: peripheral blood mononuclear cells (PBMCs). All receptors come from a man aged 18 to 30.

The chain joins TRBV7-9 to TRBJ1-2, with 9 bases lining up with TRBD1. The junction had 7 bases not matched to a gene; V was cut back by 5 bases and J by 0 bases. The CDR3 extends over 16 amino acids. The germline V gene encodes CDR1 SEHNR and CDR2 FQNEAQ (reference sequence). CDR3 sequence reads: CASSVHGTGTNYGYTF. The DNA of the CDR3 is TGTGCCAGCAGCGTACACGGGACAGGGACTAACTATGGCTACACCTTC.

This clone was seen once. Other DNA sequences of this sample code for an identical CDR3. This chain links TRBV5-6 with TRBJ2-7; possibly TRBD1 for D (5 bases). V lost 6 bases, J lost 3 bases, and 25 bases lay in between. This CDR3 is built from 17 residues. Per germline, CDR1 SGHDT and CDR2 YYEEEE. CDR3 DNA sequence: TGTGCCAGCAACTCCGCTTCCGTATCACGCAGGGACTACGAGCAGTACTTC. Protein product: CASNSASVSRRDYEQYF.

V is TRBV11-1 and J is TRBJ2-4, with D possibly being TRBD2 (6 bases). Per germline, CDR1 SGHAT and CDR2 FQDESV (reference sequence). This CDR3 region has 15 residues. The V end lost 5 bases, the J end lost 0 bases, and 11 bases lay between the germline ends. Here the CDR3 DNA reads TGTGCCAGCAGCCTCGGGACTGTAGCCAAAAACATTCAGTACTTC. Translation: CASSLGTVAKNIQYF.

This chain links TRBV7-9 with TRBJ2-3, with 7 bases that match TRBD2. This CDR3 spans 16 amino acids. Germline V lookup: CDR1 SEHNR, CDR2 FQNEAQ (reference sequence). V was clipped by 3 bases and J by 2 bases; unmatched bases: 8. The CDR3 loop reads CASSFRAAGDTDTQYF. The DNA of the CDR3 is TGTGCCAGCAGCTTCAGGGCCGCGGGGGACACAGATACGCAGTATTTT.

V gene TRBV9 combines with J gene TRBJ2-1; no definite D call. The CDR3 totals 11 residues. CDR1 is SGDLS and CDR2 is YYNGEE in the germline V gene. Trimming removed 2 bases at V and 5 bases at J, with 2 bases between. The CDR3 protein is CASSVDNEQFF. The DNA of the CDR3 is TGTGCCAGCAGCGTGGACAATGAGCAGTTCTTC.

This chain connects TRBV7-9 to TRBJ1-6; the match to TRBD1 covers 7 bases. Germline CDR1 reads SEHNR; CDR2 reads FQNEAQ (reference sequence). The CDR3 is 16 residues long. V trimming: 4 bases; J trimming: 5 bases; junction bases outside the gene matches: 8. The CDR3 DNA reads TGTGCCAGCAGCTCCCTCGGGACAGTAAATAATTCACCCCTCCACTTT. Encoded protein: CASSSLGTVNNSPLHF.

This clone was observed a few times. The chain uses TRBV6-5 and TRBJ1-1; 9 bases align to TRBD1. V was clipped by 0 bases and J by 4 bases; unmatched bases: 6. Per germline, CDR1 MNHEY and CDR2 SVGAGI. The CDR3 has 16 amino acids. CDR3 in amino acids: CASSYSRDRVSTEAFF. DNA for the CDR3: TGTGCCAGCAGTTACTCGAGGGACAGGGTGAGCACTGAAGCTTTCTTT.

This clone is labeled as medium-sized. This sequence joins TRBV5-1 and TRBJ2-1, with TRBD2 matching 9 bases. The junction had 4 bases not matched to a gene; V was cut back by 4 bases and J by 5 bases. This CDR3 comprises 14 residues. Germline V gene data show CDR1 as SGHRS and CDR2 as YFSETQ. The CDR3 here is CASSTSGWNNEQFF. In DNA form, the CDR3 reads TGCGCCAGCAGCACTAGCGGGTGGAACAATGAGCAGTTCTTC.

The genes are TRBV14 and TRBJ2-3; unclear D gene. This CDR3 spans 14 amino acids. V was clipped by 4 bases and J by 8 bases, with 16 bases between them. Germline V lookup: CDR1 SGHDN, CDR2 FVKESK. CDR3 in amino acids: CASSPLDGKGTQYF. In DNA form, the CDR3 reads TGTGCCAGCAGCCCCTTGGACGGTAAGGGTACGCAGTATTTT.

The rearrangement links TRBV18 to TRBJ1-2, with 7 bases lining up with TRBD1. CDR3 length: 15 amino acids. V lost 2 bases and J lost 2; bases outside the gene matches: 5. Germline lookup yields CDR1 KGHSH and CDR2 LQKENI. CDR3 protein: CASSPETGLNYGYTF. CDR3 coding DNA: TGTGCCAGCTCACCAGAGACAGGGCTAAACTATGGCTACACCTTC.

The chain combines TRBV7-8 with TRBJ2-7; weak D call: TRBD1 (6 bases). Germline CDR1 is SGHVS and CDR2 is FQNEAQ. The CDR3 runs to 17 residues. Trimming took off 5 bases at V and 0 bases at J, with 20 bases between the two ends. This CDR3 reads CASSAPLTGKASYEQYF. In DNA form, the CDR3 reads TGTGCCAGCAGCGCCCCGTTAACAGGGAAAGCCTCCTACGAGCAGTACTTC.

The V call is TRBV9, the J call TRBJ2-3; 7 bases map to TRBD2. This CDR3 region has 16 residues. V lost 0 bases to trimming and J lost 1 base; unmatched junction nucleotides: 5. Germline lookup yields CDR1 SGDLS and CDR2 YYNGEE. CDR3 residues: CASSVAPGGGTDTQYF. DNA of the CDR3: TGTGCCAGCAGCGTAGCTCCGGGAGGAGGCACAGATACGCAGTATTTT.

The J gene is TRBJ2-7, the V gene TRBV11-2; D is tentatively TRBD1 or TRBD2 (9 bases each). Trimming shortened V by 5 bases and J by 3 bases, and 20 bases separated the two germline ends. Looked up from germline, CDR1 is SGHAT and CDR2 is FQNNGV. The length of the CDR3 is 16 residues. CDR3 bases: TGTGCCAGCAGCCTCCTAGCGGGACAGGGAGGCTACGAGCAGTACTTC. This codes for CASSLLAGQGGYEQYF.

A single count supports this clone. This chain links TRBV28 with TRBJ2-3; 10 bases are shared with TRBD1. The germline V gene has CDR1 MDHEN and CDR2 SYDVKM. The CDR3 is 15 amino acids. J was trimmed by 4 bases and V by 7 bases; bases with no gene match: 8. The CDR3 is CASITPGTGADTQYF. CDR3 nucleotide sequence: TGTGCCAGCATCACCCCCGGGACAGGGGCAGATACGCAGTATTTT. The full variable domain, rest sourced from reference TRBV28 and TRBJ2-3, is DVKVTQSSRYLVKRTGEKVFLECVQDMDHENMFWYRQDPGLGLRLIYFSYDVKMKEKGDIPEGYSVSREKKERFSLILESASTNQTSMYLCASITPGTGADTQYFGPGTRLTVL.

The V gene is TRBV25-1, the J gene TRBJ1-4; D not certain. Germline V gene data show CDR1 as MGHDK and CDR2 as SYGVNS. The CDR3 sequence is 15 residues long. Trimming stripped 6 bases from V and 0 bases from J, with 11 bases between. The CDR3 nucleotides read TGTGCCAGCAGCGTCGCTGGATCAACTAATGAAAAACTGTTTTTT. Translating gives CASSVAGSTNEKLFF.

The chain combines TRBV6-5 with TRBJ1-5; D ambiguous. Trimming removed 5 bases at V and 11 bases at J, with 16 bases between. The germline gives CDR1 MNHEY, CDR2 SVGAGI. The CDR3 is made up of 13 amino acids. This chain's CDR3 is CASSPIPSAAQHF. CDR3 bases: TGTGCCAGCAGTCCTATACCATCGGCGGCCCAGCATTTT.

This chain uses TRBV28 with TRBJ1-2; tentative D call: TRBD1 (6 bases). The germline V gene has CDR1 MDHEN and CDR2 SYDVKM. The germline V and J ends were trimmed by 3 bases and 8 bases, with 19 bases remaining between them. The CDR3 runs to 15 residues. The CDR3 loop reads CASSLGRGASAGYTF. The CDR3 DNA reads TGTGCCAGCAGTTTGGGTCGGGGGGCCTCAGCGGGCTACACCTTC.

The chain's CDR3 is CASIAPAENTEAFF. CDR3 coding DNA: TGTGCCAGTATAGCTCCCGCAGAGAACACTGAAGCTTTCTTT. The chain recombines TRBV19 with TRBJ1-1, with D unclear. The V end lost 7 bases, the J end lost 1 base, and 13 bases lay between the germline ends. Germline assignment: CDR1 LNHDA and CDR2 SQIVND (reference sequence). The CDR3 has 14 amino acids.

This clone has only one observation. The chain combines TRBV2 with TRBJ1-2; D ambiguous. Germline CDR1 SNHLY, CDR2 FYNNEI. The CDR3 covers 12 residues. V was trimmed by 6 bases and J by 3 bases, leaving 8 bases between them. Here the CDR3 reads CASRDGYYGYTF. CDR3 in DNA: TGTGCCAGCAGGGACGGCTACTATGGCTACACCTTC.

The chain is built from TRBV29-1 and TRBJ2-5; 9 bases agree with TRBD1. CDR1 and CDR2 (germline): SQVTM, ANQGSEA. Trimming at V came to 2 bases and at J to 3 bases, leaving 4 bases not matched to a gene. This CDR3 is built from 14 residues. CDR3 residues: CSVETWTGEETQYF. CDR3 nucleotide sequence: TGCAGCGTTGAAACGTGGACAGGGGAAGAGACCCAGTACTTC.